This entry lists 9 T cell receptor beta chains sequenced from one sample in a study of identical twins (dated by TCRdb to about 2016). The library was obtained by 5' RACE. TCRdb records Illumina HiSeq 2000 as the sequencer. TCRdb reran the public reads through fastp at Q25 and MiXCR, keeping productive beta chains. Each record represents a unique CDR3 protein, reported with the most common genes and DNA among its rows. This sample has around 680,000 distinct CDR3 sequences in its table, and 8.5% to 9.5% of those were observed once. The ten largest clonotypes hold 0.8% to 1% of the sample. These same records also appear under a second study, on yellow fever vaccine responses in identical twins.

The specimen sequenced was PBMCs. These TCRs come from a woman younger than 30 in good health.

This clonotype showed up just a few times. The chain links TRBV20-1 to TRBJ2-7; D possibly corresponds to TRBD2 (5 bases). Looked up from germline, CDR1 is DFQATT and CDR2 is SNEGSKA (reference sequence). V was trimmed by 2 bases and J by 7 bases, leaving 12 bases between them. The CDR3 consists of 12 residues. The CDR3 nucleotides are TGCAGTGCTAGATGGGGATGGAGGGAGCAGTACTTC. Translating gives CSARWGWREQYF.

This clonotype was counted between two and nine times. V and J are TRBV3-1 and TRBJ2-2, with D tentatively TRBD1 or TRBD2 (5 bases each). The CDR3 length is 16 residues. Germline-derived CDR1 and CDR2 are LGHDT and YNNKEL (reference sequence). Trimming stripped 0 bases from V and 1 base from J, with 9 bases between. The CDR3 spells CASSQDWGMNTGELFF. CDR3 coding DNA: TGTGCCAGCAGCCAAGATTGGGGGATGAACACCGGGGAGCTGTTTTTT.

This clonotype was counted between two and nine times. The V call is TRBV6-2 or TRBV6-3, the J call TRBJ2-2, with D unclear. Trimming cost V 0 bases and J 4 bases, with 12 bases left between them. The CDR3 has 16 amino acids. Germline-derived CDR1 and CDR2 are MNHEY and SVGEGT. The CDR3 sequence: CASSYSRSRSTGELFF. The CDR3 region has the DNA TGTGCCAGCAGTTACTCGAGGAGCAGGTCCACCGGGGAGCTGTTTTTT.

The chain employs TRBV12-3 or TRBV12-4 and TRBJ2-3, with D maybe TRBD2 (7 bases). Trimming took off 4 bases at V and 4 bases at J, with 21 bases between the two ends. The CDR3 is 17 amino acids. The CDR3 DNA follows: TGTGCCAGCAGTTCCCACCTGGGGGGGGCGCCTGCAGATACGCAGTATTTT. Protein: CASSSHLGGAPADTQYF.

This clonotype was counted ten times or more. The chain couples TRBV3-1 to TRBJ2-7; D call uncertain. Germline CDR1 reads LGHDT; CDR2 reads YNNKEL (reference sequence). This CDR3 spans 13 amino acids. V lost 4 bases to trimming and J lost 7 bases, with 14 bases between them. The CDR3 DNA reads as TGTGCCAGCAGCCTATCTTGGGTGAGGGAGCAGTACTTC. This codes for CASSLSWVREQYF.

This chain joins TRBV7-9 and TRBJ2-7; 11 positions match TRBD2. The CDR3 consists of 15 residues. The V gene's germline CDR1 is SEHNR and CDR2 FQNEAQ (reference sequence). J gave up 4 bases and V 6 bases, and 8 bases lay outside the gene matches. CDR3 coding DNA: TGTGCCAGCAGTTACCCGGGACTAGCGGTATACGAGCAGTACTTC. Its translation: CASSYPGLAVYEQYF. Looking up the rest from reference TRBV7-9 and TRBJ2-7 gives the full variable domain: DTGVSQNPRHKITKRGQNVTFRCDPISEHNRLYWYRQTLGQGPEFLTYFQNEAQLEKSRLLSDRFSAERPKGSFSTLEIQRTEQGDSAMYLCASSYPGLAVYEQYFGPGTRLTVT.

This clonotype was detected only a few times. The J gene is TRBJ2-7, the V gene TRBV11-3; tentative D call: TRBD1 (6 bases). V was shortened by 5 bases and J by 3 bases, with 11 bases between the two germline ends. The CDR3 totals 13 residues. CDR1 SGHNT and CDR2 YENEEA come from the germline V gene. CDR3 nucleotides: TGTGCCAGCAGCCGGACAGCTGACTACGAGCAGTACTTC. It translates to CASSRTADYEQYF.

This clonotype came up a few times. The V and J genes are TRBV20-1 and TRBJ2-3; D ambiguous. Germline lookup yields CDR1 DFQATT and CDR2 SNEGSKA (reference sequence). The CDR3 covers 12 residues. Trimming pared 2 bases from V and 4 bases from J, leaving 7 bases between. The DNA of the CDR3 is TGCAGTGCTAGACCCGCCGCAGATACGCAGTATTTT. Translating it yields CSARPAADTQYF.

This clonotype was found a few times. The chain employs TRBV6-2 or TRBV6-3 and TRBJ1-6, with a weak D call TRBD1 (5 bases). V lost 6 bases to trimming and J lost 7 bases, with 7 bases between them. The CDR3 runs to 12 residues. The germline V gene has CDR1 MNHEY and CDR2 SVGEGT. CDR3 nucleotide sequence: TGTGCCAGCAGACGGGACAATTCACCCCTCCACTTT. Amino acids: CASRRDNSPLHF.